The sequence of this T cell receptor beta chain was determined in a study of cytomegalovirus exposure and HLA in healthy donors. The protocol was immunoSEQ multiplex PCR, while the TCRdb copy is restricted to in-frame clones and leaves out a portion. The sample yields some 100,000 clones, about 88% seen once. This CDR3 has 15 residues. The V and J ends lost 1 base and 2 bases respectively, with 9 bases between them. Germline V gene lookup returns CDR1 SGHRS and CDR2 YFSETQ. This receptor was identified in a man aged 18 to 30 in good health and CMV-seropositive. Input material: PBMCs. The chain recombines TRBV5-1 with TRBJ2-2, with a tentative D call TRBD1 (5 bases). CDR3 sequence: CASSLSDSNTGELFF. The CDR3 bases are TGCGCCAGCAGCTTGTCCGACAGCAACACCGGGGAGCTGTTTTTT.